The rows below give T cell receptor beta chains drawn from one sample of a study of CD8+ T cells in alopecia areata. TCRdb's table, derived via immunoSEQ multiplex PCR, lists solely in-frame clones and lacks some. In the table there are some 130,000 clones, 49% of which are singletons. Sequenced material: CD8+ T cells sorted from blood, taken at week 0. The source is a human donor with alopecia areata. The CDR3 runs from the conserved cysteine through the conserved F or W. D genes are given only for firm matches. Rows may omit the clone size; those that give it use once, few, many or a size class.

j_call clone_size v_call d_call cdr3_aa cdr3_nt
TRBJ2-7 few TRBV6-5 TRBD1 CASRLRQGLYDEQYF TGTGCCAGCAGGTTGAGACAGGGCCTATACGACGAGCAGTACTTC
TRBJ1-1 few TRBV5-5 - CASSDHTNTEAFF TGTGCCAGCAGCGACCACACGAACACTGAAGCTTTCTTT
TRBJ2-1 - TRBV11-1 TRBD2 CASSSPTLTSGGAYNEQFF TGTGCCAGCAGCTCCCCGACCCTGACTAGCGGGGGGGCTTATAATGAGCAGTTCTTC
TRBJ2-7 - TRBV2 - CASSEAAGSSEQYF TGTGCCAGCAGTGAAGCGGCGGGATCAAGCGAGCAGTACTTC
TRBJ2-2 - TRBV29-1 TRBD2 CSGLTSGGYTGELFF TGCAGCGGCCTCACTAGCGGGGGATACACCGGGGAGCTGTTTTTT
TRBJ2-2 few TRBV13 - CASSLLSRTINTGELFF TGTGCCAGCAGTCTTCTAAGTCGGACAATTAACACCGGGGAGCTGTTTTTT
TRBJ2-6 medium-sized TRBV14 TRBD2 CASSQWRGAPHSGANVLTF TGTGCCAGCAGCCAATGGCGGGGGGCGCCCCACTCTGGGGCCAACGTCCTGACTTTC
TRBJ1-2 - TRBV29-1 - CSVAGGELPLNYGYTF TGCAGCGTTGCTGGGGGCGAATTACCTCTTAACTATGGCTACACCTTC
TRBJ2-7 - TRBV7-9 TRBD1 CASSFYPGQGAHEQYF TGTGCCAGCAGCTTCTATCCGGGACAGGGGGCCCACGAGCAGTACTTC
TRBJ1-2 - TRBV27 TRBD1 CASSDRQANYGYTF TGTGCCAGCTCGGACAGGCAGGCTAACTATGGCTACACCTTC
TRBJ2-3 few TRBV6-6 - CASSPTLAPEYF TGTGCCAGCAGTCCGACCCTCGCACCCGAGTATTTT
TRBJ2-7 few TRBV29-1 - CSVLSNYEQYF TGCAGCGTTCTTAGTAACTACGAGCAGTACTTC
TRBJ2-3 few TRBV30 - CAWSRTPDTQYF TGTGCCTGGAGTCGGACCCCAGATACGCAGTATTTT
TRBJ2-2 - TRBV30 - CAWSVAGPGELFF TGTGCCTGGAGTGTGGCAGGGCCCGGGGAGCTGTTTTTT
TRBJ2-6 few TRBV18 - CASSPISGANVLTF TGTGCCAGCTCACCAATATCTGGGGCCAACGTCCTGACTTTC
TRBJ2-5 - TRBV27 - CASSPGSRTQYF TGTGCCAGCAGCCCGGGATCCAGGACCCAGTACTTC
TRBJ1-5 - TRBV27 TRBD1 CASSLRGPNQPQHF TGTGCCAGCAGTCTAAGGGGGCCTAATCAGCCCCAGCATTTT
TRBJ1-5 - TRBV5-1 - CASSLDGRNQPQHF TGCGCCAGCAGCTTGGATGGCCGGAATCAGCCCCAGCATTTT
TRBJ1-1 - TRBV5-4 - CASRGEGREAFF TGTGCCAGCAGAGGGGAGGGGCGGGAAGCTTTCTTT
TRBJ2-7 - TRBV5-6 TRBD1 CASSSDRAYEQYF TGTGCCAGCAGCTCTGACAGGGCCTACGAGCAGTACTTC
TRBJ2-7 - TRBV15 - CATSRENSYEQYF TGTGCCACCAGCAGAGAGAACTCCTACGAGCAGTACTTC
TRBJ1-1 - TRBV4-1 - CASSRSGGGTEAFF TGCGCCAGCAGCCGCTCGGGAGGGGGCACTGAAGCTTTCTTT
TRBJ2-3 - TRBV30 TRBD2 CAWSLAGITDTQYF TGTGCCTGGAGTTTAGCGGGGATCACAGATACGCAGTATTTT
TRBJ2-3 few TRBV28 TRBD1 CASSYPDRTDTQYF TGTGCCAGCAGTTACCCGGACAGGACAGATACGCAGTATTTT
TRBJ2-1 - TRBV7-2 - CAIRRQEHYNEQFF TGTGCCATTAGGCGGCAGGAGCATTACAATGAGCAGTTCTTC
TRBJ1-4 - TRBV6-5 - CASSQRQNLNEKLFF TGTGCCAGCAGCCAAAGACAAAATCTTAATGAAAAACTGTTTTTT
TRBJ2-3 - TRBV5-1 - CASSAIGPHWADTQYF TGCGCCAGCAGCGCCATCGGACCGCATTGGGCAGATACGCAGTATTTT
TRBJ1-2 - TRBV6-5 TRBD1 CASSYGTGENDGYTF TGTGCCAGCAGTTACGGGACAGGGGAGAACGATGGCTACACCTTC
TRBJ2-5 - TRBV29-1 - CSVEVWDTQETQYF TGCAGCGTTGAAGTATGGGACACCCAAGAGACCCAGTACTTC
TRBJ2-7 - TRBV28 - CASRLRGSGSSYEQYF TGTGCCAGCCGCTTGCGGGGCAGTGGGAGCTCCTACGAGCAGTACTTC
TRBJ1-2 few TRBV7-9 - CASSGGSYGYTF TGTGCCAGCAGCGGCGGGAGTTACGGCTACACCTTC
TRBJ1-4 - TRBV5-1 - CASSPGTVGEKLFF TGCGCCAGCAGCCCCGGGACGGTAGGAGAAAAACTGTTTTTT